This is a list of T cell receptor beta chains from one sample in a study of identical twins. TCRdb analysed the 5' RACE reads with MiXCR anew, one entry per CDR3 protein. Of over 600,000 distinct CDR3 sequences listed, approximately 22% are singletons. These data were also filed under a second study, of T cells expressing NK-cell markers.

Material for sequencing was PBMCs. These receptors were taken from a woman under 30 in good health. CDR3s leave out the opening cysteine and the closing phenylalanine or tryptophan.

ASSAPGTGNQQY	TRBV9	TRBJ2-7
ASSFLSTGAYEQY	TRBV5-1	TRBJ2-7
SGAGADYNEQF	TRBV20-1	TRBJ2-1
ASSLLSEEQY	TRBV5-6	TRBJ2-7
ASSPPWEHFVRNTQY	TRBV18	TRBJ2-3
ASIPLPGDQETQY	TRBV5-1	TRBJ2-5
ASTKGSNQPQH	TRBV7-9	TRBJ1-5
ATSDLLPVEKLF	TRBV24-1	TRBJ1-4
ASSPDRGPGNEQF	TRBV5-1	TRBJ2-1
ASSLGGDRNTIY	TRBV12-3/TRBV12-4	TRBJ1-3
ASSTGRITHGDEQF	TRBV6-1	TRBJ2-1
ASSPLGRGSGNTIY	TRBV5-1	TRBJ1-3
ASSNGQGRKDTDTQY	TRBV6-2/TRBV6-3	TRBJ2-3
SASTGGGNQPQH	TRBV20-1	TRBJ1-5
ASSPPPGQGETQY	TRBV5-4	TRBJ2-5
ASGRQYEAF	TRBV6-5	TRBJ1-1
ASSTLQVVYGYT	TRBV7-9	TRBJ1-2
ASSPLAGGGGDTQY	TRBV4-2	TRBJ2-3
ASSLVGDADTQY	TRBV7-9	TRBJ2-3
AISESPRSGNTIY	TRBV10-3	TRBJ1-3
ATSREYSGEETQY	TRBV15	TRBJ2-5
SVSDLVETQY	TRBV29-1	TRBJ2-5
ASSLSWVRTDTQY	TRBV6-1	TRBJ2-3
ASSYSGQVRSYNEQF	TRBV6-5	TRBJ2-1
SSSRTGRDTQY	TRBV20-1	TRBJ2-3
AIRGGPADTQY	TRBV6-1	TRBJ2-3
ASSDKRGIHQETQY	TRBV10-2	TRBJ2-5
ASSKEVSGPREQY	TRBV21-1	TRBJ2-7
ASSPHGTGVSRTYSGANVLT	TRBV4-2	TRBJ2-6
ASSQAPPGYQF	TRBV3-1	TRBJ2-1
ASSQGRTGGGEQY	TRBV5-1	TRBJ2-7
ASSLSGAGGSYEQY	TRBV27	TRBJ2-7
ASSEALETQY	TRBV6-1	TRBJ2-5
ASSVSGGALY	TRBV7-3	TRBJ2-3
ASSVRGSGGRSSYNEQF	TRBV9	TRBJ2-1
ASSPGPHYTDTQY	TRBV18	TRBJ2-3
SARPFLSGTTLEQY	TRBV20-1	TRBJ2-7
ASSYSPGEQY	TRBV6-5	TRBJ2-7
SAREDSNYGYT	TRBV20-1	TRBJ1-2
ASRVTRDGYT	TRBV2	TRBJ1-2
SAPGQTNEQF	TRBV20-1	TRBJ2-1
ASKRGRTNPLTDTQY	TRBV27	TRBJ2-3
SVGTGGFEQY	TRBV29-1	TRBJ2-7
ASSVAQGTEKLF	TRBV9	TRBJ1-4
SAARGDEQF	TRBV20-1	TRBJ2-1
SVRRETDTQY	TRBV29-1	TRBJ2-3
ATSRDIGYGYT	TRBV15	TRBJ1-2
ASSPRQSHEQF	TRBV7-9	TRBJ2-1
ASGTRSNEQF	TRBV7-2	TRBJ2-1
ASSRGTKEDTQY	TRBV7-9	TRBJ2-3
ASSLRQTDTQY	TRBV27	TRBJ2-3
ASSLGGSQANEQF	TRBV12-3/TRBV12-4	TRBJ2-1
SVGLAGGGDTQY	TRBV29-1	TRBJ2-3